One and the same sample provided the 15 T cell receptor beta chains below, sequenced in a study of T-cell reconstitution after alpha-beta-depleted transplantation in children. TCRbeta library construction was performed incorporating unique molecular identifiers. TCRdb fed the PCR reads into MiXCR, producing one record per CDR3 protein. The repertoire holds more than 200,000 distinct CDR3 sequences, 24% seen once, with roughly 5% in the top ten. The specimen was PBMCs, mostly from graft donor cells, collected 360 days after TCRalphabeta/CD19-depleted stem cell transplant. These TCRs come from a female patient aged 2 to 10 who had a stem cell transplant for congenital amegakaryocytic thrombocytopenia, so the T cells may come from the graft donor.

The chain carries TRBV5-6 and TRBJ2-1; D unclear. The CDR3 is 15 amino acids. Per germline, CDR1 SGHDT and CDR2 YYEEEE. Trimming shortened V by 2 bases and J by 7 bases, and 16 bases separated the two germline ends. CDR3 DNA sequence: TGTGCCAGCAGCTTCCTGCGCGGCGGTGATAATGAGCAGTTCTTC. Protein product: CASSFLRGGDNEQFF.

This clonotype was found a few times. The rearrangement joins TRBV4-2 to TRBJ2-1; 12 bases fit TRBD2. V shed 2 bases and J 7 bases; nucleotides not matched to a gene: 9. Germline CDR1 LGHNA, CDR2 YNFKEQ. This CDR3 comprises 17 residues. CDR3 bases: TGTGCCAGCAGCCAAAATCCTAGCGGGGGGGATGTTAATGAGCAGTTCTTC. Amino acids: CASSQNPSGGDVNEQFF.

The chain has TRBV7-9 and TRBJ2-5; 13 nucleotides agree with TRBD2. CDR3 length equals 17 residues. The germline V gene has CDR1 SEHNR and CDR2 FQNEAQ (reference sequence). Trimming at V came to 1 base and at J to 2 bases, leaving 4 bases not matched to a gene. CDR3: CASSLGTSGRRQETQYF. CDR3 DNA: TGTGCCAGCAGCTTAGGGACTAGCGGGAGACGACAAGAGACCCAGTACTTC. The full variable domain, completed using reference TRBV7-9 and TRBJ2-5, is DTGVSQNPRHKITKRGQNVTFRCDPISEHNRLYWYRQTLGQGPEFLTYFQNEAQLEKSRLLSDRFSAERPKGSFSTLEIQRTEQGDSAMYLCASSLGTSGRRQETQYFGPGTRLLVL.

CDR3 bases: TGCGCCAGCAGCCAAGATTCTCGGAGCAGGGGTGGGGAGACCCAGTACTTC. Its protein is CASSQDSRSRGGETQYF. V is TRBV4-1 and J is TRBJ2-5; D possibly corresponds to TRBD1 (6 bases). Per germline, CDR1 MGHRA and CDR2 YSYEKL. The CDR3 is made up of 17 amino acids. Trimming removed 0 bases from V and 5 bases from J, with 19 bases in between.

Details on this clonotype: A read error is possible here, since a much larger clone lies one base away. The V call is TRBV20-1, the J call TRBJ2-1, with no clear D. The CDR3 consists of 15 residues. Germline V gene lookup returns CDR1 DFQATT and CDR2 SNEGSKA (reference sequence). V lost 1 base to trimming and J lost 8 bases, with 18 bases between them. Here the CDR3 reads CSARAGRLAGYEQFF. The DNA for the CDR3 is TGCAGTGCTAGAGCTGGAAGGTTAGCTGGTTATGAGCAGTTCTTC.

The chain joins TRBV7-2 to TRBJ2-7, with TRBD2 matching 9 bases. Germline CDR1 reads SGHTA; CDR2 reads FQGNSA. The CDR3 contains 14 residues. V trimming: 0 bases; J trimming: 6 bases; junction bases outside the gene matches: 3. For the CDR3, the DNA is TGTGCCAGCAGCTTAGCTAGCGGGAGATCCGAGCAGTACTTC. It encodes CASSLASGRSEQYF. The whole variable domain, filled in from reference TRBV7-2 and TRBJ2-7, reads GAGVSQSPSNKVTEKGKDVELRCDPISGHTALYWYRQSLGQGLEFLIYFQGNSAPDKSGLPSDRFSAERTGGSVSTLTIQRTQQEDSAVYLCASSLASGRSEQYFGPGTRLTVT.

The sample holds a few counts of this clonotype. The chain carries TRBV20-1 and TRBJ1-5; tentative D call: TRBD1 (6 bases). Trimming took 3 bases from V and 4 from J, leaving 13 bases between them. CDR3 length: 14 residues. Per the germline V gene, CDR1 is DFQATT and CDR2 is SNEGSKA (reference sequence). The CDR3 loop reads CSASVGALNQPQHF. The CDR3 bases are TGCAGTGCTAGCGTGGGGGCTTTGAATCAGCCCCAGCATTTT.

The genes are TRBV20-1 and TRBJ1-2, with unresolved D. CDR1 is DFQATT and CDR2 is SNEGSKA in the germline V gene (reference sequence). Trimming took off 1 base at V and 5 bases at J, with 14 bases between the two ends. There are 14 residues in the CDR3. CDR3 region: CSARGPGLGYGYTF. The CDR3 nucleotides read TGCAGTGCTAGAGGTCCTGGGTTGGGGTATGGCTACACCTTC.

CDR3 DNA sequence: TGTGCCAGCAGCCAAGTTAGTAGGGGGCGAGTTGATGGCTACACCTTC. Amino acids: CASSQVSRGRVDGYTF. The rearrangement links TRBV4-2 to TRBJ1-2; 7 positions agree with TRBD1. J gave up 6 bases and V 1 base, and 11 bases lay outside the gene matches. The CDR3 spans 16 residues. Germline assignment: CDR1 LGHNA and CDR2 YNFKEQ.

The count of this clonotype is one. The chain uses TRBV6-1 and TRBJ2-7, with unresolved D. Germline V CDR1 and CDR2: MNHNS, SASEGT. Trimming took 6 bases from V and 0 from J, leaving 9 bases between them. The CDR3 has 13 residues. The CDR3 region is CASRLLSSYEQYF. The CDR3 DNA reads as TGTGCCAGCAGGCTCCTTAGCTCCTACGAGCAGTACTTC.

The chain employs TRBV20-1 and TRBJ1-1, with D possibly TRBD1 on 5 matching bases. The CDR3 runs 13 residues. Trimming removed 3 bases from V and 7 bases from J, with 15 bases in between. The germline V gene has CDR1 DFQATT and CDR2 SNEGSKA (reference sequence). The CDR3 region has the DNA TGCAGTGCTAGCGGAGGGACGGTCCTTGAAGCTTTCTTT. Its protein product is CSASGGTVLEAFF.

Here the CDR3 reads CASSPSAGGRHEQYF. The CDR3 coding sequence is TGTGCCAGCTCACCGTCAGCGGGAGGGCGCCACGAGCAGTACTTC. The rearrangement links TRBV18 to TRBJ2-7; 10 bases line up with TRBD2. The CDR3 covers 15 residues. Trimming at V came to 3 bases and at J to 5 bases, leaving 7 bases not matched to a gene. Germline V gene data show CDR1 as KGHSH and CDR2 as LQKENI.

This clonotype was observed a few times. CDR3 amino acids: CASSAGGQAYEQYF. The CDR3 DNA reads TGTGCCAGCAGCGCAGGGGGGCAGGCTTACGAGCAGTACTTC. The chain employs TRBV7-9 and TRBJ2-7; perhaps TRBD1 as D (7 bases). The CDR3 is made up of 14 amino acids. Germline CDR1 SEHNR, CDR2 FQNEAQ (reference sequence). V was trimmed by 5 bases and J by 4 bases, leaving 15 bases between them.

The V call is TRBV12-3 or TRBV12-4, the J call TRBJ2-7; D is perhaps TRBD1 (6 bases). The germline V and J ends were trimmed by 7 bases and 0 bases, with 10 bases remaining between them. The CDR3 covers 13 residues. CDR3: CASTADSSYEQYF. For the CDR3, the DNA is TGTGCCAGCACCGCGGACAGCTCCTACGAGCAGTACTTC.

J is TRBJ2-6 and V is TRBV5-1; 7 bases line up with TRBD1. Germline V gene sequence: CDR1 SGHRS, CDR2 YFSETQ. The CDR3 has 18 amino acids. V lost 0 bases, J lost 0 bases, and 6 bases stayed unmatched. The CDR3 bases are TGCGCCAGCAGCTTGGCCGGGGACAGTCGCTCTGGGGCCAACGTCCTGACTTTC. Translated, it gives CASSLAGDSRSGANVLTF.